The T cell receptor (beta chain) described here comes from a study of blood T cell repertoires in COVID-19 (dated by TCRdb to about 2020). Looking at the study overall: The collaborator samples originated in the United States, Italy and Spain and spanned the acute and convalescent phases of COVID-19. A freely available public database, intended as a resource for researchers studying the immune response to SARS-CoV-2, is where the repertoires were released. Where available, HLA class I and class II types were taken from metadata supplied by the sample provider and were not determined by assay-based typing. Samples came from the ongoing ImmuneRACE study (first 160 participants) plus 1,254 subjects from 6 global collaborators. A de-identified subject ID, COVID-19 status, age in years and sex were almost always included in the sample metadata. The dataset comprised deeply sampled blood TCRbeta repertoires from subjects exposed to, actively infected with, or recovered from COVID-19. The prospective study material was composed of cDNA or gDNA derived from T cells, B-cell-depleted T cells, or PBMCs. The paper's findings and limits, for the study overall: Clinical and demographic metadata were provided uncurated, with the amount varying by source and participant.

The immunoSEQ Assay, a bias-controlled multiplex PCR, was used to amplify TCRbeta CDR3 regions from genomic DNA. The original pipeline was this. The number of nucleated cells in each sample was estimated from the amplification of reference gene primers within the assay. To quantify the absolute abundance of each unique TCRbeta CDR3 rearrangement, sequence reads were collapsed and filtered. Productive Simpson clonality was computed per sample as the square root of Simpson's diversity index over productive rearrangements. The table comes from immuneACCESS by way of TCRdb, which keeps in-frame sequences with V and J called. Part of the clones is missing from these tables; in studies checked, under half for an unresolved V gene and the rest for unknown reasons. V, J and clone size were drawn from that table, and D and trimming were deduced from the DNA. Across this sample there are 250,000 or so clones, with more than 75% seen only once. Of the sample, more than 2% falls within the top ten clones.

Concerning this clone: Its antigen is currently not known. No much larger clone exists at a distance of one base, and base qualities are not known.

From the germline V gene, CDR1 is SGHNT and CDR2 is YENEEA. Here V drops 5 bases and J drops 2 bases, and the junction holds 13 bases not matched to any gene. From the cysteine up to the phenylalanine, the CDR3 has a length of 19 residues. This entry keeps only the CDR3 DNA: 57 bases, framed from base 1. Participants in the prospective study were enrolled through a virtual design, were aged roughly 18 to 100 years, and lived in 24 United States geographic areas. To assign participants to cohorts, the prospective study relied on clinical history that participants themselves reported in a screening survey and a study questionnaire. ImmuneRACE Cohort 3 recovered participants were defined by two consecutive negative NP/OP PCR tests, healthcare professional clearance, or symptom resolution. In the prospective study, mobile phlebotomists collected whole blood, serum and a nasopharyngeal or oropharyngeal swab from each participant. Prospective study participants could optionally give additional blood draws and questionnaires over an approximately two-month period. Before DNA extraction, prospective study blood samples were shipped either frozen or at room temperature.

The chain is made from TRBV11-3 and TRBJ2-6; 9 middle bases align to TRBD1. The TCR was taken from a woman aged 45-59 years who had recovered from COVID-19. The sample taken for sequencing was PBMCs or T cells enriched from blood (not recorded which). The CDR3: CASSTRVGDRVAGANVLTF. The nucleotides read TGTGCCAGCAGCACACGGGTCGGGGACAGGGTGGCTGGGGCCAACGTCCTGACTTTC.